The clone carrying this T cell receptor (beta chain) was observed once. This sequence may be a read error, since a much larger clone differs from it by one base. This sample stems from a study of blood T cell repertoires in COVID-19. Some clones are missing from TCRdb's copy, which holds only in-frame ones; the method was immunoSEQ multiplex PCR. The sample yields about 270,000 clones, 80% to 85% seen once. The V gene's germline CDR1 is LGHDT and CDR2 YNNKEL (reference sequence). V was cut by 2 bases and J by 1 base, with 5 bases left in between. The CDR3 runs 13 residues. The receptor was derived from a woman aged 55 to 70 with active or convalescent COVID-19. Sequences were obtained from peripheral blood. The V and J genes are TRBV3-1 (or the pseudogene TRBV3-2) and TRBJ1-1; D possibly corresponds to TRBD1 (5 bases). This chain's CDR3 is CASSQQGNTEAFF. Here the CDR3 DNA reads TGTGCCAGCAGCCAACAGGGGAACACTGAAGCTTTCTTT.